These 4 T cell receptor beta chains originate from one sample sequenced in a study of T cell responses to AZD1222 COVID-19 vaccine (dated by TCRdb to about 2021). Libraries were prepared through the immunoSEQ multiplex PCR assay. Not all clones reach the TCRdb copy of this immuneACCESS table, which keeps in-frame sequences only. Checked studies attribute under half of the gap to unresolved V genes and leave the rest unexplained. The sample table contains about 100,000 clones; only one count was recorded for roughly 90% of them. The ten largest clones add up to 5.5% to 8% of the sample. Per the publication, the time point label means: baseline before first vaccination. Sample: peripheral blood, taken on day 0 of AZD1222 vaccination. Every receptor here comes from an adult in good health.

The chain carries TRBV27 and TRBJ1-6; D unclear. V lost 3 bases, J lost 11 bases, and 11 bases lay in between. The CDR3 extends over 13 amino acids. Per the germline V gene, CDR1 is MNHEY and CDR2 is SMNVEV (reference sequence). The DNA for the CDR3 is TGTGCCAGCAGTTTCGGACGCCTTACACCCCTCCACTTT. It specifies CASSFGRLTPLHF.

The chain combines TRBV5-4 with TRBJ2-7, with 7 bases that match TRBD2. V trimming: 0 bases; J trimming: 7 bases; junction bases outside the gene matches: 16. The CDR3 covers 17 residues. Germline V gene sequence: CDR1 SGHNT, CDR2 YYREEE (reference sequence). The DNA of the CDR3 is TGTGCCAGCAGCTTGGGATCAAAAGAGCGCCTCGGGGGGGAGCAGTACTTC. Translation: CASSLGSKERLGGEQYF.

This clone turned up a few times. The CDR3 DNA reads as TGCAGCGTCTCCACCGGGACAGGGATCACTGAAGCTTTCTTT. The encoded protein is CSVSTGTGITEAFF. The chain employs TRBV29-1 and TRBJ1-1, with TRBD1 identical over 9 bases. Germline CDR1 and CDR2: SQVTM and ANQGSEA. This CDR3 contains 14 residues. The ends lost 6 bases at V and 4 bases at J; junction bases unmatched: 9.

This sequence joins TRBV6-5 and TRBJ1-4, with TRBD1 matching 10 bases. V was pared by 8 bases and J by 8 bases, with 5 bases of the junction left unmatched. Germline V CDR1 and CDR2: MNHEY, SVGAGI. CDR3 size: 13 residues. In DNA, the CDR3 is TGTGCCAGCCGCGGACAGGGGGGCGAAAAACTGTTTTTT. As protein: CASRGQGGEKLFF.